Shown below are 8 T cell receptor beta chains from a single sample sequenced in a study of T cell changes during pregnancy in multiple sclerosis. Only in-frame clones appear in the TCRdb table, and some are missing; sequencing was by immunoSEQ multiplex PCR. The sample contains around 100,000 clones, around nine tenths of which appear only once. The material sequenced was peripheral blood, taken after pregnancy. The receptors come from a female donor with multiple sclerosis, enrolled in a pregnancy study.

The chain employs TRBV28 and TRBJ1-2; 10 bases fit TRBD1. After removal of 8 bases from V and 12 bases from J, the junction contained 6 bases not matched to a gene. The CDR3 has 11 residues. Germline CDR1 and CDR2: MDHEN and SYDVKM. The CDR3 loop reads CASGTGARNTF. Here the CDR3 DNA reads TGTGCCAGCGGGACAGGGGCTCGGAACACCTTC.

The V call is TRBV11-2, the J call TRBJ2-7; D call uncertain. The CDR3 consists of 13 residues. CDR1 and CDR2 from the germline V gene are SGHAT and FQNNGV. The V gene lost 5 bases and the J gene lost 6 bases, with 14 bases spanning the gap. CDR3 nucleotide sequence: TGTGCCAGCAGCCGGAATTTTCGGGTCGAGCAGTACTTC. Its translation is CASSRNFRVEQYF.

The CDR3 DNA sequence: TGTGCCAGCTCAACTCGGGGACAGGGCGGTACTGAAGCTTTCTTT. Translating it yields CASSTRGQGGTEAFF. V and J are TRBV18 and TRBJ1-1; 9 bases map to TRBD1. The CDR3 spans 15 residues. Germline V gene lookup returns CDR1 KGHSH and CDR2 LQKENI. The junction had 9 bases not matched to a gene; V was cut back by 5 bases and J by 5 bases.

This chain connects TRBV25-1 to TRBJ2-1; 8 bases line up with TRBD2. The germline V gene encodes CDR1 MGHDK and CDR2 SYGVNS. V lost 2 bases, J lost 6 bases, and 6 bases stayed unmatched. The CDR3 contains 15 residues. This CDR3 is CASSEPGLVGNEQFF. DNA of the CDR3: TGTGCCAGCAGTGAACCGGGACTAGTGGGCAATGAGCAGTTCTTC.

The chain is built from TRBV2 and TRBJ1-5; 7 bases align to TRBD1. Germline-derived CDR1 and CDR2 are SNHLY and FYNNEI. The length of the CDR3 is 15 residues. J was trimmed by 6 bases and V by 3 bases; bases with no gene match: 8. The CDR3 loop reads CASSEEGAVGQPQHF. The CDR3 nucleotides read TGTGCCAGCAGTGAGGAGGGGGCGGTTGGTCAGCCCCAGCATTTT.

This chain links TRBV9 with TRBJ2-3; 8 nucleotides match TRBD1. The CDR3 spans 16 residues. V dropped 0 bases and J dropped 0; count of bases not matched to a gene: 3. Germline values: CDR1 SGDLS, CDR2 YYNGEE. In DNA form, the CDR3 reads TGTGCCAGCAGCGTAGGACAGGGGCTAAGCACAGATACGCAGTATTTT. Encoded protein: CASSVGQGLSTDTQYF.

The rearrangement joins TRBV28 to TRBJ2-7, with D unclear. There are 12 residues in the CDR3. The V gene's germline CDR1 is MDHEN and CDR2 SYDVKM. Deletions cut 3 bases from V and 3 bases from J, with 6 bases between. The CDR3 DNA follows: TGTGCCAGCAGTTTTATGTTCTACGAGCAGTACTTC. Encoded protein: CASSFMFYEQYF.

V is TRBV21-1 and J is TRBJ1-1; the table's D gene call, TRBD1, was not cross checked with the DNA. TRBV21-1 is a listed pseudogene. This CDR3 is 15 amino acids long. The CDR3 here is CASSKDRVVNTEAFF. DNA of the CDR3: TGTGCCAGCAGCAAAGACAGGGTGGTGAACACTGAAGCTTTCTTT.